This TCR beta chain emerged from a study of blood T cell repertoires in COVID-19 (dated by TCRdb to about 2020). Study-wide context: The collaborator samples originated in the United States, Italy and Spain and spanned the acute and convalescent phases of COVID-19. The material from the prospective study consisted of cDNA or gDNA derived from T cells, B-cell-depleted T cells, or PBMCs. Subjects who had been exposed to COVID-19, were actively infected with it, or had recovered from it provided the deeply sampled blood TCRbeta repertoires that made up the dataset. The repertoires were made available in a free public database intended to serve as a resource for research on the immune response to SARS-CoV-2. Samples were obtained from the ongoing ImmuneRACE study (first 160 participants) and from some 1,300 subjects provided by 6 global collaborators. The sample metadata nearly always contained a de-identified subject ID, COVID-19 status, age in years and sex. Where HLA class I and class II types were available, the types were taken from metadata supplied by the sample provider, not from assay-based typing.

General findings and caveats noted by the study authors: The quantity of clinical and demographic metadata differed by source and by participant and was supplied without curation.

Looking up the germline V gene (reference sequence) yields CDR1 LGHDT and CDR2 YNNKEL. CDR3 length: 15 amino acids, cysteine to phenylalanine. Only the CDR3 part of the read is kept: 45 bases, read in frame from the first base. V is cut by 4 bases and J by 6 bases, and the space between the germline ends is 13 bases. TCRbeta CDR3 regions were amplified from genomic DNA by means of the immunoSEQ Assay, a bias-controlled multiplex PCR. Per the authors' processing: Within the assay, amplification of reference gene primers was used to estimate how many nucleated cells each sample contained. To quantify the absolute abundance of each unique TCRbeta CDR3 rearrangement, sequence reads were collapsed and filtered. For each sample, productive Simpson clonality was calculated as the square root of Simpson's diversity index over productive rearrangements. The table comes from immuneACCESS by way of TCRdb, which keeps in-frame sequences with V and J called. Part of the clones is missing from these tables; in studies checked, under half for an unresolved V gene and the rest for unknown reasons. V and J calls and clone size are those listed in that table; D and trimming were worked out from the DNA. The sample contains over 150,000 clones, 84% of them found a single time. Over 10% of the sample belongs to the ten largest clones.

With regard to this clone: Its cognate antigen has yet to be identified. There are no base qualities to consult, and no much larger clone falls within one base.

Each collaborating institution followed its own protocols to collect whole blood in K2EDTA tubes. For TCRbeta analysis, collaborators shipped samples as frozen whole blood, isolated PBMCs, or DNA extracted from either of those sample types. The TCR was taken from a human donor in a cohort sampled during active COVID-19. The sequenced material came from peripheral blood. Rearrangement joined TRBV3-1 (or the pseudogene TRBV3-2) to TRBJ1-6; the D gene is perhaps TRBD1, on 5 matching bases. The DNA sequence follows: TGTGCCAGCAGCCTGAGATGGGGCCTTAATTCACCCCTCCACTTT. It specifies CASSLRWGLNSPLHF.